This T cell receptor (beta chain) is from a study of T-cell memory formation after mild COVID-19. Study details: TCR clusters were mostly confined to one donor each.

Researchers used 5'RACE with constant-segment primers to make TCR alpha and TCR beta cDNA libraries that carry sample barcodes and UMIs. TCRdb re-called the 5' RACE reads through MiXCR, storing one row per CDR3 protein. The table has around 410,000 distinct CDR3 sequences, 20% to 30% seen once. Losses at the gene ends were 4 bases for V and 5 bases for J; bases not matched to a gene: 7. Germline CDR1 SGHTA, CDR2 FQGTGA. This CDR3 is 15 amino acids long. Overall study findings and caveats: The pre-infection memory compartment contained some responding clones, suggesting cross-reactive memory joined. Second-wave clones peaking on day 37 lacked confirmed SARS-CoV-2 specificity.

In regard to this clonotype: Its target is unknown.

The sequence came from an adult woman who had mild COVID-19 (a few samples of this study predate the infection). Cell type and time point are not known. Sequenced: PBMCs or a T cell subset sorted from them (not recorded which). The chain combines TRBV7-3 with TRBJ2-5; 10 bases map to TRBD2. The CDR3 region is CASSSLLAGVETQYF. The CDR3 DNA reads TGTGCCAGCAGCTCCCTTCTAGCGGGGGTGGAGACCCAGTACTTC.